The next 9 T cell receptor beta chains were all read from a single sample in a study of T cells after posttransplantation cyclophosphamide (dated by TCRdb to about 2016). Library construction relied on the immunoSEQ multiplex PCR assay. TCRdb's version of the immuneACCESS table is confined to in-frame rearrangements and falls short of the full clone set. An unresolved V gene accounts for under half of the shortfall where checked; the remainder is of unknown origin. This sample is represented by 66,000 or so clones; about 93% of them were singletons. The ten largest clonotypes hold around 3.1% of the sample. Sequencing was carried out using PBMCs. These receptors all come from a woman aged 30 to 39 in good health and a related stem cell transplant donor.

The J gene is TRBJ1-6, the V gene TRBV5-5; D is perhaps TRBD1 (5 bases). The germline V gene has CDR1 SGHKS and CDR2 YYEKEE (reference sequence). Trimming left V 1 base short and J 9 bases short, with 23 bases between. This CDR3 region has 18 residues. The CDR3 DNA sequence: TGTGCCAGCAGCTTGTTCCGACGGGGGGGATCCCGAGCTTCACCCCTCCACTTT. Its protein product is CASSLFRRGGSRASPLHF.

The CDR3: CAISRTGTVNTEAFF. The CDR3 nucleotides are TGTGCCATCAGTAGGACAGGGACCGTTAACACTGAAGCTTTCTTT. The chain is built from TRBV10-3 and TRBJ1-1; 8 bases are shared with TRBD1. V shed 5 bases, J shed 2 bases, and the junction held 7 bases outside the gene matches. This CDR3 is 15 amino acids long. CDR1 and CDR2 (germline): ENHRY, SYGVKD.

This chain uses TRBV19 with TRBJ1-2, with D maybe TRBD1 (5 bases). The length of the CDR3 is 14 residues. Germline CDR1 reads LNHDA; CDR2 reads SQIVND (reference sequence). Trimming took 0 bases from V and 6 from J, leaving 11 bases between them. In DNA, the CDR3 is TGTGCCAGTAGTATAGATCGGGGGAATAATGGCTACACCTTC. The encoded protein is CASSIDRGNNGYTF.

V usage is TRBV29-1 and J usage is TRBJ1-1; D remains unclear. Deletions cut 2 bases from V and 0 bases from J, with 13 bases between. From germline, CDR1 is SQVTM and CDR2 ANQGSEA. The CDR3 has 15 amino acids. The CDR3 DNA reads TGCAGCGTTGAAACCCCCCAGTGGGTGAACACTGAAGCTTTCTTT. The encoded protein is CSVETPQWVNTEAFF.

CDR3 nucleotides: TGTGCCATCAGTGAAGGGGGGGCGCCGGCTTTCTTT. Translating it yields CAISEGGAPAFF. The chain combines TRBV10-3 with TRBJ1-1; maybe TRBD1 (6 bases). With 3 bases removed from V and 11 bases from J, the gap between germline ends came to 13 bases. CDR1 is ENHRY, CDR2 SYGVKD, per germline. This CDR3 has 12 residues.

The J gene is TRBJ1-2, the V gene TRBV14; D is possibly TRBD1 (6 bases). CDR3 length equals 13 residues. Per germline, CDR1 SGHDN and CDR2 FVKESK. Trimming shortened V by 3 bases and J by 8 bases, and 13 bases separated the two germline ends. CDR3 amino acids: CASSQCRGWGYTF. The CDR3 nucleotides are TGTGCCAGCAGCCAGTGCAGGGGTTGGGGCTACACCTTC.

The chain links TRBV4-3 to TRBJ2-7, with TRBD2 matching over 13 bases. There are 16 residues in the CDR3. Trimming cost V 5 bases and J 2 bases; bases outside gene matches: 6. Germline V CDR1 and CDR2: LGHNA, YSLEER. CDR3: CASSMRTSGGPYEQYF. The DNA for the CDR3 is TGCGCCAGCAGCATGAGGACTAGCGGGGGCCCCTACGAGCAGTACTTC.

This chain joins TRBV6-1 and TRBJ2-2; D unresolved. The CDR3 runs to 14 residues. Trimming removed 2 bases at V and 5 bases at J, with 9 bases between. The germline CDR1 and CDR2 sequences are MNHNS and SASEGT. The CDR3 DNA is TGTGCCAGCAGTGAATACCCACAGACCGGGGAGCTGTTTTTT. As protein: CASSEYPQTGELFF.

J is TRBJ2-7 and V is TRBV11-3, with 9 bases that match TRBD1. Germline V lookup: CDR1 SGHNT, CDR2 YENEEA. After removal of 5 bases from V and 7 bases from J, the junction contained 9 bases not matched to a gene. The CDR3 extends over 14 amino acids. The CDR3 region is CASSPWTGAGEQYF. The CDR3 DNA reads TGTGCCAGCAGCCCATGGACAGGGGCGGGAGAGCAGTACTTC.